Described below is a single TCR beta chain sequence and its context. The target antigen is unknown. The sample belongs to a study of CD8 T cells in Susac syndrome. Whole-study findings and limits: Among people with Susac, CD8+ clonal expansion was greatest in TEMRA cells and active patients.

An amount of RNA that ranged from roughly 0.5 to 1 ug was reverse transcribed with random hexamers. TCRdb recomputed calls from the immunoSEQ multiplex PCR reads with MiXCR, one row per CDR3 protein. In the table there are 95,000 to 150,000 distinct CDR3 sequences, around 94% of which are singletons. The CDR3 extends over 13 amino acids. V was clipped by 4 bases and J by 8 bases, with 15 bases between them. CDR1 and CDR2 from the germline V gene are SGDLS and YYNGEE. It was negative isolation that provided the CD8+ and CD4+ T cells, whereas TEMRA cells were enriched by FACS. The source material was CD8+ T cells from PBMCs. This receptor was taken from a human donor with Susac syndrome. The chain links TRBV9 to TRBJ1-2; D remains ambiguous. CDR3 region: CASSYHRSEGYTF. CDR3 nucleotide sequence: TGTGCCAGCAGCTACCACAGATCGGAGGGCTACACCTTC. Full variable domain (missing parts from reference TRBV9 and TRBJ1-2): DSGVTQTPKHLITATGQRVTLRCSPRSGDLSVYWYQQSLDQGLQFLIQYYNGEERAKGNILERFSAQQFPDLHSELNLSSLELGDSALYFCASSYHRSEGYTFGSGTRLTVV.